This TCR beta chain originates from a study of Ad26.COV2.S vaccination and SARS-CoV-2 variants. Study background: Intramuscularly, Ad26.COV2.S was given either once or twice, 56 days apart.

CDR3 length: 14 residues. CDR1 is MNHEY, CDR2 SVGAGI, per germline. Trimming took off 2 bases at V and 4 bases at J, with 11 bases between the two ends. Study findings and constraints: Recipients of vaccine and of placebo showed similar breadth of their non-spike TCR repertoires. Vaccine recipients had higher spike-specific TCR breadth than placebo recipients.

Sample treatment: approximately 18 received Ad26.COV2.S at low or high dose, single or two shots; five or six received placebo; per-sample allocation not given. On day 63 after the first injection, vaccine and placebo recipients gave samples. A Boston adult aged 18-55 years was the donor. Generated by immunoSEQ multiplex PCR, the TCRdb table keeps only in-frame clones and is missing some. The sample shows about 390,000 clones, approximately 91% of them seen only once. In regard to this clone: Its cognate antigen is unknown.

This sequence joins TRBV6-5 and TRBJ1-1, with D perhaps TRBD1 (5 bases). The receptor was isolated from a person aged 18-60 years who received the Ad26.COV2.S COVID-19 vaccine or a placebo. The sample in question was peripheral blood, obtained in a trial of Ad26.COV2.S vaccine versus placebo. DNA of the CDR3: TGTGCCAGCAGTTACGCCGGGACCCCCACTGAAGCTTTCTTT. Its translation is CASSYAGTPTEAFF.